The clone carrying this TCR beta chain was counted a few times. RNA transcripts were the template for amplifying TCR beta CDR3 regions. With the HTBI primer set, the TCR CDR3 went through a first round of RT-PCR. TCRdb called the multiplex PCR reads again in MiXCR, with one record for every CDR3 protein. This sample has under 400,000 distinct CDR3 sequences; about 14% occur once, and the top ten carry approximately 10%. This sample was taken from a study of T cells in Graves' hyperthyroidism and ophthalmopathy. The CDR3 length is 16 residues. Trimming removed 6 bases from V and 4 bases from J; junction bases left unmatched: 9. CDR1 is MGHRA, CDR2 YSYEKL, per germline.

This TCR derives from a woman aged 55-69 years with Graves' hyperthyroidism. Sequencing was performed on blood. The J gene is TRBJ2-2, the V gene TRBV4-1, with 9 bases identical to TRBD2. This CDR3 is CASSLGLAAGTGELFF. As DNA, the CDR3 is TGCGCCAGCAGTCTGGGACTAGCAGCGGGCACCGGGGAGCTGTTTTTT.